This passage covers 31 T cell receptor beta chains from one sample sequenced in a study of shared clonotypes between healthy human individuals. Measured with immunoSEQ multiplex PCR; TCRdb has only the in-frame clones, and not every one. This sample has over a million clones, with roughly 95% found just once. Sequences were obtained from naive CD4+ T cells sorted from blood. Subset defined: CD45RA+ positively selected. These receptors came from a young man in good health.

The chain uses TRBV5-4 and TRBJ2-7; 8 bases align to TRBD2. Germline V gives CDR1 SGHNT, CDR2 YYREEE (reference sequence). The ends lost 1 base at V and 7 bases at J; junction bases unmatched: 4. The CDR3 has 13 residues. DNA of the CDR3: TGTGCCAGCAGCTTGATAGCGGGAAGGGAGCAGTACTTC. It specifies CASSLIAGREQYF.

This clone was seen a single time. The chain has TRBV6-1 and TRBJ2-7; D may correspond to TRBD1 or TRBD2 (6 bases each). The V gene lost 1 base and the J gene lost 3 bases, with 22 bases spanning the gap. Looked up from germline, CDR1 is MNHNS and CDR2 is SASEGT. This CDR3 contains 18 residues. The CDR3 DNA reads TGTGCCAGCAGTGAAGGGCCCGAGGGGGACTGGGTCCGCTACGAGCAGTACTTC. Its protein is CASSEGPEGDWVRYEQYF.

The chain has TRBV5-1 and TRBJ1-2; D uncertain. This CDR3 is 16 amino acids long. Between the trimmed V and J ends, which lost 0 bases and 2 bases, there was a span of 14 bases. The germline V gene encodes CDR1 SGHRS and CDR2 YFSETQ. The CDR3 region is CASSLGYLGLNYGYTF. The CDR3 DNA sequence: TGCGCCAGCAGCTTGGGCTATCTAGGGCTCAACTATGGCTACACCTTC.

This sequence joins TRBV5-5 and TRBJ2-1, with D unresolved. Germline-derived CDR1 and CDR2 are SGHKS and YYEKEE (reference sequence). The CDR3 has 13 amino acids. The ends were cut back, 3 bases at V and 9 bases at J, with 13 bases in the middle. CDR3: CASSSPTTIEQFF. DNA for the CDR3: TGTGCCAGCAGCTCCCCCACTACGATTGAGCAGTTCTTC.

The J gene is TRBJ2-7, the V gene TRBV19; a weak D match, TRBD1 (6 bases). The germline V gene encodes CDR1 LNHDA and CDR2 SQIVND (reference sequence). This CDR3 contains 15 residues. Trimming left V 3 bases short and J 2 bases short, with 14 bases between. CDR3 nucleotide sequence: TGTGCCAGTAGTATGGACAGTTCAAACCCCTACGAGCAGTACTTC. Residues: CASSMDSSNPYEQYF.

V is TRBV5-5 and J is TRBJ2-3; D might be TRBD1 or TRBD2, each matching 5 bases. The CDR3 covers 17 residues. Germline V CDR1 and CDR2: SGHKS, YYEKEE (reference sequence). V shed 4 bases and J shed 7 bases, with 25 bases lying between them. CDR3 amino acids: CASSGTPWAGGINTQYF. CDR3 nucleotide sequence: TGTGCCAGCAGCGGGACCCCGTGGGCTGGAGGCATTAATACGCAGTATTTT.

The chain joins TRBV18 to TRBJ2-1, with 8 bases matching TRBD1. Trimming took 1 base from V and 3 from J; bases not matched to a gene: 5. The CDR3 runs to 16 residues. Germline CDR1 is KGHSH and CDR2 is LQKENI. The CDR3 sequence is CASSPLGTGYYNEQFF. The CDR3 region has the DNA TGTGCCAGCTCACCACTGGGGACAGGATACTACAATGAGCAGTTCTTC.

The CDR3 is CATSSRTGGGNEKLFF. CDR3 nucleotide sequence: TGTGCCACCAGCAGCAGGACAGGGGGAGGGAATGAAAAACTGTTTTTT. J is TRBJ1-4 and V is TRBV15; 10 bases line up with TRBD1. Per the germline V gene, CDR1 is LNHNV and CDR2 is YYDKDF (reference sequence). This CDR3 contains 16 residues. The V segment lost 3 bases and the J segment 5 bases; nucleotides outside the gene matches: 6.

The chain links TRBV19 to TRBJ1-4, with a weak D call TRBD1 (6 bases). Germline-derived CDR1 and CDR2 are LNHDA and SQIVND (reference sequence). The CDR3 extends over 14 amino acids. The V end was cut by 6 bases, the J end by 0 bases, with 8 bases between. The CDR3 DNA reads as TGTGCCAGTAGCAACAGGGCAACTAATGAAAAACTGTTTTTT. Its translation: CASSNRATNEKLFF. Variable domain in full (rest from reference TRBV19 and TRBJ1-4): DGGITQSPKYLFRKEGQNVTLSCEQNLNHDAMYWYRQDPGQGLRLIYYSQIVNDFQKGDIAEGYSVSREKKESFPLTVTSAQKNPTAFYLCASSNRATNEKLFFGSGTQLSVL.

The rearrangement uses TRBV19 and TRBJ1-5, with TRBD1 matching over 9 bases. This CDR3 spans 15 amino acids. V was clipped by 5 bases and J by 7 bases; unmatched bases: 9. Germline values: CDR1 LNHDA, CDR2 SQIVND (reference sequence). The CDR3 nucleotides read TGTGCCAGTAGTCCACCGGGACAGGGAGGCCAGCCCCAGCATTTT. It encodes CASSPPGQGGQPQHF.

This clone has a single count. V gene TRBV15 combines with J gene TRBJ1-2; possibly TRBD1 for D (6 bases). V lost 8 bases, J lost 0 bases, and 31 bases lay in between. The CDR3 contains 20 residues. Germline V lookup: CDR1 LNHNV, CDR2 YYDKDF (reference sequence). The CDR3 loop reads CATPPLTGNASELANYGYTF. The DNA for the CDR3 is TGTGCCACCCCTCCTCTCACAGGGAATGCTTCAGAACTTGCTAACTATGGCTACACCTTC.

The gene calls are TRBV29-1 and TRBJ2-5, with D uncertain. The V gene lost 3 bases and the J gene lost 1 base, with 9 bases spanning the gap. The CDR3 sequence is 13 residues long. In germline, CDR1 is SQVTM, CDR2 ANQGSEA. The CDR3 sequence: CSVDKSVQETQYF. CDR3 DNA sequence: TGCAGCGTTGATAAATCAGTCCAAGAGACCCAGTACTTC.

The J gene is TRBJ1-1, the V gene TRBV6-1; D unclear. Germline lookup yields CDR1 MNHNS and CDR2 SASEGT. V shed 1 base and J shed 11 bases, with 20 bases lying between them. The CDR3 totals 15 residues. The CDR3 spells CASSEELFPPQEAFF. CDR3 nucleotide sequence: TGTGCCAGCAGTGAAGAACTATTCCCTCCCCAGGAGGCTTTCTTT.

The chain couples TRBV28 to TRBJ1-2; TRBD1 is a possible D gene (6 bases). V lost 1 base and J lost 4, with 19 bases in between. This CDR3 region has 17 residues. The germline V gene has CDR1 MDHEN and CDR2 SYDVKM. This CDR3 is CASSLLSAGANLYGYTF. The CDR3 region has the DNA TGTGCCAGCAGTTTATTATCCGCAGGGGCGAACCTCTATGGCTACACCTTC.

This rearrangement joins TRBV9 to TRBJ2-5, with 7 positions matching TRBD2. The CDR3 loop spans 15 amino acids. Germline loops: CDR1 SGDLS, CDR2 YYNGEE. V was clipped by 0 bases and J by 2 bases; unmatched bases: 4. The CDR3: CASSVAGGLQETQYF. The CDR3 nucleotides are TGTGCCAGCAGCGTAGCTGGGGGACTACAAGAGACCCAGTACTTC. Drawing the rest from reference TRBV9 and TRBJ2-5, the complete variable domain is DSGVTQTPKHLITATGQRVTLRCSPRSGDLSVYWYQQSLDQGLQFLIQYYNGEERAKGNILERFSAQQFPDLHSELNLSSLELGDSALYFCASSVAGGLQETQYFGPGTRLLVL.

V usage is TRBV6-1 and J usage is TRBJ1-2; tentative D call: TRBD1 (6 bases). V lost 4 bases, J lost 5 bases, and 11 bases lay in between. This CDR3 contains 13 residues. CDR1 is MNHNS, CDR2 SASEGT, per germline. CDR3 nucleotides: TGTGCCAGCAGTGCCGGGACACCGTATGGCTACACCTTC. Its protein is CASSAGTPYGYTF.

This clone came up once. J is TRBJ1-2 and V is TRBV15; D not certain. Germline V lookup: CDR1 LNHNV, CDR2 YYDKDF (reference sequence). The CDR3 is 15 residues long. V lost 1 base to trimming and J lost 4 bases, with 13 bases between them. In DNA, the CDR3 is TGTGCCACCAGCAGAGCCGGGTCTTCGAGCTATGGCTACACCTTC. Protein product: CATSRAGSSSYGYTF.

The chain employs TRBV9 and TRBJ2-1, with D possibly TRBD1 on 6 matching bases. The CDR3 covers 15 residues. With 2 bases removed from V and 5 bases from J, the gap between germline ends came to 14 bases. Per germline, CDR1 SGDLS and CDR2 YYNGEE. The CDR3 sequence is CASSVPGTKNNEQFF. In DNA form, the CDR3 reads TGTGCCAGCAGCGTCCCCGGGACAAAAAACAATGAGCAGTTCTTC.

The rearrangement uses TRBV29-1 and TRBJ2-5; 11 nucleotides match TRBD1. Germline V gene data show CDR1 as SQVTM and CDR2 as ANQGSEA. CDR3 length equals 15 residues. The V and J ends lost 4 bases and 4 bases, in that order; junction bases with no gene match: 8. CDR3 protein: CSVVRTGGVGETQYF. As DNA, the CDR3 is TGCAGCGTTGTCCGGACAGGGGGCGTAGGAGAGACCCAGTACTTC.

The V gene is TRBV27, the J gene TRBJ2-2; no clear D gene. CDR3 length equals 13 residues. Germline V gene data show CDR1 as MNHEY and CDR2 as SMNVEV (reference sequence). V was clipped by 5 bases and J by 0 bases, with 4 bases between them. The CDR3 loop reads CASSRANTGELFF. The CDR3 nucleotides are TGTGCCAGCAGTCGAGCGAACACCGGGGAGCTGTTTTTT.

This clone was seen just once. V is TRBV9 and J is TRBJ2-1; the match to TRBD2 covers 8 bases. The CDR3 contains 15 residues. CDR1 SGDLS and CDR2 YYNGEE come from the germline V gene. Germline trimming cut 0 bases from V and 4 bases from J; bases unmatched to any gene: 3. DNA of the CDR3: TGTGCCAGCAGCGTAGGGTCTAGCGGGTACAATGAGCAGTTCTTC. Translating gives CASSVGSSGYNEQFF.

The V call is TRBV7-6, the J call TRBJ2-2, with 9 bases matching TRBD1. This CDR3 is 17 amino acids long. Germline assignment: CDR1 SGHVS and CDR2 FNYEAQ. V lost 4 bases to trimming and J lost 7 bases; unmatched junction nucleotides: 13. This chain's CDR3 is CASSSRLRDRVFGELFF. The DNA of the CDR3 is TGTGCCAGCAGCTCAAGACTCCGGGACAGGGTTTTCGGGGAGCTGTTTTTT.

This rearrangement joins TRBV27 to TRBJ1-4; TRBD1 might be the D (5 bases). The germline gives CDR1 MNHEY, CDR2 SMNVEV (reference sequence). The CDR3 contains 15 residues. Trimming pared 1 base from V and 3 bases from J, leaving 9 bases between. The chain's CDR3 is CASSLWGRSNEKLFF. CDR3 nucleotide sequence: TGTGCCAGCAGTTTATGGGGGAGGTCTAATGAAAAACTGTTTTTT. Drawing the rest from reference TRBV27 and TRBJ1-4, the complete variable domain is EAQVTQNPRYLITVTGKKLTVTCSQNMNHEYMSWYRQDPGLGLRQIYYSMNVEVTDKGDVPEGYKVSRKEKRNFPLILESPSPNQTSLYFCASSLWGRSNEKLFFGSGTQLSVL.

The chain couples TRBV7-2 to TRBJ1-2; D gene uncertain. V lost 0 bases, J lost 7 bases, and 9 bases lay in between. Germline CDR1 SGHTA, CDR2 FQGNSA. The CDR3 sequence is 13 residues long. The CDR3 sequence: CASSLAWGSGYTF. The CDR3 DNA reads TGTGCCAGCAGCTTAGCTTGGGGTAGTGGCTACACCTTC.

This chain joins TRBV15 and TRBJ2-7, with D tentatively TRBD1 (6 bases). Germline values: CDR1 LNHNV, CDR2 YYDKDF (reference sequence). V was shortened by 1 base and J by 6 bases, with 13 bases between the two germline ends. The CDR3 has 14 amino acids. As DNA, the CDR3 is TGTGCCACCAGCAGAGTATTACAGGGCGGCGAGCAGTACTTC. Protein: CATSRVLQGGEQYF.

This chain connects TRBV19 to TRBJ1-2; D is undetermined. This CDR3 region has 15 residues. CDR1 is LNHDA and CDR2 is SQIVND in the germline V gene (reference sequence). V was trimmed by 7 bases and J by 5 bases, leaving 20 bases between them. The CDR3 DNA sequence: TGTGCCAGTACCTCATCGACTCCTCTGGGGTATGGCTACACCTTC. It is translated as CASTSSTPLGYGYTF.

In DNA, the CDR3 is TGTGCCAGTAAGGACACTGAAGCTTTCTTT. It is translated as CASKDTEAFF. This rearrangement joins TRBV6-5 to TRBJ1-1; D ambiguous. The length of the CDR3 is 10 residues. Germline V gives CDR1 MNHEY, CDR2 SVGAGI. Deletions cut 9 bases from V and 3 bases from J, with 5 bases between.

The chain couples TRBV11-1 to TRBJ2-5; D might be TRBD2 (5 bases). The CDR3 has 13 residues. The V gene lost 5 bases and the J gene lost 1 base, with 8 bases spanning the gap. The V gene's germline CDR1 is SGHAT and CDR2 FQDESV (reference sequence). The CDR3 coding sequence is TGTGCCAGCAGCCGGGGATCCCAAGAGACCCAGTACTTC. This gives the protein CASSRGSQETQYF.

This chain connects TRBV6-5 to TRBJ2-5, with a possible D match to TRBD2 (5 bases). The CDR3 extends over 14 amino acids. Germline values: CDR1 MNHEY, CDR2 SVGAGI. V lost 6 bases to trimming and J lost 5 bases, with 16 bases between them. For the CDR3, the DNA is TGTGCCAGCAGGAGGCTGGAGGACTGGGAGACCCAGTACTTC. This encodes CASRRLEDWETQYF.

The chain couples TRBV6-1 to TRBJ2-5; D tentatively fits TRBD1 or TRBD2 (5 bases each). CDR1 and CDR2 from the germline V gene are MNHNS and SASEGT. The germline V and J ends were trimmed by 4 bases and 1 base, with 13 bases remaining between them. This CDR3 is 15 amino acids long. The CDR3 DNA is TGTGCCAGCAGTGGGCACCGGGACGTCCAAGAGACCCAGTACTTC. It yields the protein CASSGHRDVQETQYF.

As concerns this clone: At one boundary the junction diverges from the germline segment, which might be a read error. CDR3 loop: CASTLRAGPNTEAFF. DNA of the CDR3: TGTGCCAGCACCTTGCGGGCAGGCCCCAACACTGAAGCTTTCTTT. The chain has TRBV5-5 and TRBJ1-1, with D hard to call. CDR3 length: 15 residues. The germline V gene has CDR1 SGHKS and CDR2 YYEKEE (reference sequence).